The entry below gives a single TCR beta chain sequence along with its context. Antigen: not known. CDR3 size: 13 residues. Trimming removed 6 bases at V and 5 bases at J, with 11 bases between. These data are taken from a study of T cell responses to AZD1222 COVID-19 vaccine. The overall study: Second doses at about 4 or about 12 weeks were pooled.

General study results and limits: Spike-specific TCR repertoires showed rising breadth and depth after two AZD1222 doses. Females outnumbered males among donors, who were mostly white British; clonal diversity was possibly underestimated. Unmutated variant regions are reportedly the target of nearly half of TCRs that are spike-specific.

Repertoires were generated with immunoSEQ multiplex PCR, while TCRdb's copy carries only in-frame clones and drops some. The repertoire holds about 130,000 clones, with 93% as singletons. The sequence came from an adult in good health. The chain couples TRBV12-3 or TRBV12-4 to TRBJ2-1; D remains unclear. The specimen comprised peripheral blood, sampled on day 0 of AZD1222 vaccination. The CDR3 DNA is TGTGCCAGCAGCTTTACAGCAAACAATGAGCAGTTCTTC. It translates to CASSFTANNEQFF.